This entry lists 25 T cell receptor beta chains sequenced from one sample in a study of T-cell memory formation after mild COVID-19 (dated by TCRdb to the early 2020s). Libraries came from 5' RACE. Instrument used: Illumina NovaSeq 6000. TCRdb trimmed the raw reads at Q25, called clones with MiXCR and kept productive beta chains. Each CDR3 protein gets just one entry, which takes the most common genes and DNA from the rows behind it. The sample profile shows 120,000 or so distinct CDR3 sequences; more than 15% of them were found once. About 5% of the sample is held by the ten biggest clonotypes. Sequencing was performed on PBMCs or a T cell subset sorted from them (not recorded which). These receptors were taken from a man between 18 and 29 years old who had mild COVID-19 (a few samples of this study predate the infection). The sample titles of this study are shuffled in the database, so cell type and time point are left out; the donor was told from shared clones.

The chain couples TRBV27 to TRBJ2-3, with D perhaps matching TRBD1 (5 bases). Germline V gene data show CDR1 as MNHEY and CDR2 as SMNVEV (reference sequence). V lost 6 bases, J lost 4 bases, and 11 bases lay in between. The CDR3 has 13 amino acids. The CDR3 here is CASRSQGPDTQYF. The CDR3 region has the DNA TGTGCCAGCAGATCCCAGGGCCCAGATACGCAGTATTTT.

The chain joins TRBV6-5 to TRBJ1-1; maybe TRBD1 (5 bases). CDR1 and CDR2 from the germline V gene are MNHEY and SVGAGI. The CDR3 runs to 15 residues. Trimming stripped 2 bases from V and 6 bases from J, with 16 bases between. CDR3 coding DNA: TGTGCCAGCAGTTACCTTGGGGGAAGGAGCGCTGAAGCTTTCTTT. This encodes CASSYLGGRSAEAFF.

The V call is TRBV12-3 or TRBV12-4, the J call TRBJ2-7; 9 bases are a match to TRBD1. This CDR3 has 15 amino acids. With V trimmed by 5 bases and J by 1 base, 6 bases remained unmatched. The CDR3 DNA is TGTGCCAGCAGTGAGGGACAGGGAGGATCCTACGAGCAGTACTTC. This sequence encodes CASSEGQGGSYEQYF.

This clonotype was counted between two and nine times. V is TRBV7-2 and J is TRBJ2-5; D not resolved. Trimming removed 3 bases at V and 4 bases at J, with 6 bases between. The germline V gene has CDR1 SGHTA and CDR2 FQGNSA. The length of the CDR3 is 12 residues. Written as DNA, the CDR3 is TGTGCCAGCAGCTTCGCCCGAGAGACCCAGTACTTC. Translating it yields CASSFARETQYF. Using reference TRBV7-2 and TRBJ2-5 for the parts outside the CDR3, the full variable domain is GAGVSQSPSNKVTEKGKDVELRCDPISGHTALYWYRQSLGQGLEFLIYFQGNSAPDKSGLPSDRFSAERTGGSVSTLTIQRTQQEDSAVYLCASSFARETQYFGPGTRLLVL.

This chain links TRBV25-1 with TRBJ1-2; D ambiguous. This CDR3 is built from 14 residues. The V end was cut by 4 bases, the J end by 2 bases, with 11 bases between. CDR1 and CDR2 (germline): MGHDK, SYGVNS. As DNA, the CDR3 is TGTGCCAGCAGTGTAAACCGAGACAACTATGGCTACACCTTC. This codes for CASSVNRDNYGYTF.

The chain recombines TRBV5-1 with TRBJ2-5, with D possibly matching TRBD2 (5 bases). CDR3 length equals 14 residues. Trimming removed 0 bases from V and 3 bases from J, with 9 bases in between. The germline V gene has CDR1 SGHRS and CDR2 YFSETQ. The CDR3 DNA is TGCGCCAGCAGCTTGGCCAAGGGAGAAGAGACCCAGTACTTC. Translating gives CASSLAKGEETQYF.

The chain recombines TRBV23-1 with TRBJ2-3; perhaps D is TRBD1 or TRBD2 (6 bases each). TRBV23-1 is marked as an open reading frame, function uncertain. V dropped 0 bases and J dropped 1 base, with 26 bases sitting between them. The CDR3 consists of 21 residues. DNA for the CDR3: TGCGCCAGCAGTCAATCGGGATCCGGGGGCGGACGAAAGGGACGCACAGATACGCAGTATTTT. This gives the protein CASSQSGSGGGRKGRTDTQYF.

The chain carries TRBV19 and TRBJ1-1, with D possibly TRBD1 on 6 matching bases. In germline, CDR1 is LNHDA, CDR2 SQIVND (reference sequence). This CDR3 is 13 amino acids long. V dropped 7 bases and J dropped 5 bases, with 14 bases sitting between them. CDR3 sequence (DNA): TGTGCCAGTACTCCCCTAGGGGGGACTGAAGCTTTCTTT. It codes for CASTPLGGTEAFF.

The J gene is TRBJ2-5, the V gene TRBV7-3; weak D call: TRBD1 (5 bases). The germline V and J ends were trimmed by 0 bases and 3 bases, with 17 bases remaining between them. Per the germline V gene, CDR1 is SGHTA and CDR2 is FQGTGA. CDR3 length: 17 residues. The CDR3 loop reads CASSLTSIPGQEETQYF. The CDR3 DNA reads as TGTGCCAGCAGCTTAACATCGATCCCAGGGCAGGAAGAGACCCAGTACTTC.

The chain carries TRBV28 and TRBJ2-1; TRBD2 might be the D (6 bases). Germline V gene sequence: CDR1 MDHEN, CDR2 SYDVKM. The length of the CDR3 is 15 residues. Trimming left V 4 bases short and J 5 bases short, with 15 bases between. In DNA, the CDR3 is TGTGCCAGCAGTTCTAACCGGGGGAGAAACAATGAGCAGTTCTTC. This gives the protein CASSSNRGRNNEQFF.

The gene calls are TRBV5-6 and TRBJ1-2; TRBD1 agrees at 12 bases. This CDR3 has 15 amino acids. J lost 6 bases, V lost 4 bases, and 7 bases had no gene match. Germline-derived CDR1 and CDR2 are SGHDT and YYEEEE. CDR3 residues: CASSRDRGQGDGYTF. DNA of the CDR3: TGTGCCAGCAGCCGGGACAGGGGGCAAGGAGATGGCTACACCTTC.

This clonotype has more than one count but fewer than ten. The J gene is TRBJ2-3, the V gene TRBV4-2, with 8 positions matching TRBD1. CDR3 size: 16 residues. Germline CDR1 and CDR2: LGHNA and YNFKEQ. Unmatched junction bases numbered 6, after V lost 3 bases and J lost 1 base. CDR3 nucleotides: TGTGCCAGCAGCCAGACCGTGGACAGGGGCACAGATACGCAGTATTTT. Amino acids: CASSQTVDRGTDTQYF.

This clonotype has a count of ten or more. The chain couples TRBV7-9 to TRBJ2-3; 7 nucleotides agree with TRBD1. The CDR3 is made up of 14 amino acids. Germline V CDR1 and CDR2: SEHNR, FQNEAQ (reference sequence). The V segment lost 5 bases and the J segment 0 bases; nucleotides outside the gene matches: 2. CDR3 sequence reads: CASSEQGSTDTQYF. CDR3 sequence (DNA): TGTGCCAGCAGCGAACAGGGGAGCACAGATACGCAGTATTTT.

This chain joins TRBV5-1 and TRBJ2-3; 9 bases align to TRBD1. V shed 4 bases, J shed 4 bases, and the junction held 4 bases outside the gene matches. Per germline, CDR1 SGHRS and CDR2 YFSETQ. This CDR3 is built from 14 residues. The CDR3 spells CASSLRTGADTQYF. The CDR3 DNA sequence: TGCGCCAGCAGCCTGCGGACAGGGGCAGATACGCAGTATTTT.

This clonotype showed up many times. The rearrangement uses TRBV7-9 and TRBJ2-5; D is ambiguous. There are 13 residues in the CDR3. Per germline, CDR1 SEHNR and CDR2 FQNEAQ (reference sequence). The V and J ends lost 0 bases and 0 bases respectively, with 2 bases between them. CDR3 sequence (DNA): TGTGCCAGCAGCTTAGCCCACCAAGAGACCCAGTACTTC. This codes for CASSLAHQETQYF.

The CDR3: CASSYQDSNQPQHF. The DNA for the CDR3 is TGTGCCAGCAGCTACCAAGATAGCAATCAGCCCCAGCATTTT. This chain uses TRBV7-2 with TRBJ1-5; no clear D. Germline V gene sequence: CDR1 SGHTA, CDR2 FQGNSA. CDR3 length: 14 amino acids. V gave up 4 bases and J gave up 0 bases, with 7 bases separating them.

This chain connects TRBV6-6 to TRBJ2-3; tentative D call: TRBD1 (6 bases). Germline assignment: CDR1 MNHNY and CDR2 SVGAGI (reference sequence). V was cut by 6 bases and J by 6 bases, with 13 bases left in between. This CDR3 spans 13 amino acids. DNA of the CDR3: TGTGCCAGCAGACCGACAGGTCAGGATACGCAGTATTTT. This codes for CASRPTGQDTQYF.

The V gene is TRBV4-2, the J gene TRBJ2-2, with D unclear. CDR3 length equals 16 residues. Trimming shortened V by 1 base and J by 2 bases, and 11 bases separated the two germline ends. Looked up from germline, CDR1 is LGHNA and CDR2 is YNFKEQ. DNA for the CDR3: TGTGCCAGCAGCCAAGCAAGCTGGGCCAACACCGGGGAGCTGTTTTTT. As protein: CASSQASWANTGELFF.

This clonotype was observed a few times. This sequence joins TRBV4-2 and TRBJ2-5; D possibly matches TRBD1 or TRBD2 (6 bases each). The length of the CDR3 is 15 residues. The V and J ends lost 0 bases and 5 bases respectively, with 13 bases between them. Germline CDR1 LGHNA, CDR2 YNFKEQ. As DNA, the CDR3 is TGTGCCAGCAGCCAAGATCTCCAAGGGGGGGAGACCCAGTACTTC. Translation: CASSQDLQGGETQYF.

There are many counts of this clonotype. The chain employs TRBV7-2 and TRBJ2-7; the D gene is possibly TRBD1 (6 bases). Trimming took 0 bases from V and 1 from J, leaving 10 bases between them. The CDR3 contains 15 residues. The germline V gene has CDR1 SGHTA and CDR2 FQGNSA. CDR3 nucleotide sequence: TGTGCCAGCAGCTTAGCGTCAGGACAGTCCTACGAGCAGTACTTC. Protein product: CASSLASGQSYEQYF.

This clonotype was observed a few times. The chain couples TRBV3-1 to TRBJ2-3, with D perhaps TRBD2 (5 bases). In germline, CDR1 is LGHDT, CDR2 YNNKEL (reference sequence). The CDR3 length is 16 residues. Trimming stripped 1 base from V and 4 bases from J, with 15 bases between. DNA for the CDR3: TGTGCCAGCAGCCAAGGATCCGGGGTGCGGTCAGATACGCAGTATTTT. Protein product: CASSQGSGVRSDTQYF.

This clonotype has just a few counts. This chain joins TRBV7-9 and TRBJ2-5; D is perhaps TRBD1 or TRBD2 (5 bases each). Trimming removed 6 bases from V and 2 bases from J, with 16 bases in between. The length of the CDR3 is 15 residues. CDR1 is SEHNR, CDR2 FQNEAQ, per germline (reference sequence). CDR3 nucleotides: TGTGCCAGCAGTTCAACCGGGACGCCTCAAGAGACCCAGTACTTC. It yields the protein CASSSTGTPQETQYF.

The chain uses TRBV5-1 and TRBJ2-5; 8 bases map to TRBD2. V dropped 1 base and J dropped 2; count of bases not matched to a gene: 7. Germline V gives CDR1 SGHRS, CDR2 YFSETQ. The CDR3 totals 16 residues. The CDR3 DNA reads as TGCGCCAGCAGCTTGATGCCGGGGGGGTTTCAAGAGACCCAGTACTTC. It is translated as CASSLMPGGFQETQYF.

The genes are TRBV29-1 and TRBJ1-5, with D uncertain. Trimming cost V 6 bases and J 0 bases, with 12 bases left between them. The CDR3 has 14 residues. Germline CDR1 SQVTM, CDR2 ANQGSEA. The CDR3 spells CSVRLDNSNQPQHF. CDR3 sequence (DNA): TGCAGCGTCCGACTGGATAATAGCAATCAGCCCCAGCATTTT. The whole variable domain, remainder taken from reference TRBV29-1 and TRBJ1-5, is SAVISQKPSRDICQRGTSLTIQCQVDSQVTMMFWYRQQPGQSLTLIATANQGSEATYESGFVIDKFPISRPNLTFSTLTVSNMSPEDSSIYLCSVRLDNSNQPQHFGDGTRLSIL.

The genes are TRBV10-3 and TRBJ2-4; D uncertain. With 5 bases removed from V and 0 bases from J, the gap between germline ends came to 11 bases. The CDR3 sequence is 15 residues long. Germline V gene sequence: CDR1 ENHRY, CDR2 SYGVKD. CDR3 protein: CAISQGFLAKNIQYF. The CDR3 nucleotides are TGTGCCATCAGTCAAGGATTTCTAGCCAAAAACATTCAGTACTTC.